Following are 20 T cell receptor beta chains from one sample sequenced in a study of T-cell memory formation after mild COVID-19. From the 5' RACE reads, TCRdb called clonotypes with MiXCR, one entry per CDR3 protein. The sample records 450,000 to 650,000 distinct CDR3 sequences, roughly 21% being singletons. Sequenced input: PBMCs or a T cell subset sorted from them (not recorded which). The receptors stem from an adult woman who had mild COVID-19 (a few samples of this study predate the infection). Cell type and time point are not known.

This clonotype was picked up a small number of times. The rearrangement links TRBV5-1 to TRBJ2-7, with 8 bases aligning to TRBD1. CDR1 is SGHRS, CDR2 YFSETQ, per germline. After removal of 4 bases from V and 3 bases from J, the junction contained 3 bases not matched to a gene. CDR3 length: 13 residues. The CDR3 nucleotides read TGCGCCAGCAGCAGACAGGGGTTCTACGAGCAGTACTTC. Residues: CASSRQGFYEQYF.

A few counts support this clonotype. This chain uses TRBV29-1 with TRBJ2-6; 9 nucleotides line up with TRBD1. Germline assignment: CDR1 SQVTM and CDR2 ANQGSEA. J lost 1 base, V lost 5 bases, and 6 bases had no gene match. This CDR3 is 16 amino acids long. As DNA, the CDR3 is TGCAGCGTTCCCGACAGGGGGAATTCTGGGGCCAACGTCCTGACTTTC. This translates into CSVPDRGNSGANVLTF.

This clonotype was counted ten times or more. This chain uses TRBV12-3 or TRBV12-4 with TRBJ2-7, with D hard to call. Trimming shortened V by 1 base and J by 6 bases, and 13 bases separated the two germline ends. The CDR3 totals 14 residues. The CDR3 bases are TGTGCCAGCAGTTTAGGGACCGCGAATTCCGAGCAGTACTTC. This gives the protein CASSLGTANSEQYF.

This clonotype has a count of ten or more. This chain uses TRBV12-3 or TRBV12-4 with TRBJ1-2; 9 positions agree with TRBD1. With V trimmed by 2 bases and J by 8 bases, 3 bases remained unmatched. This CDR3 comprises 13 residues. CDR3 sequence (DNA): TGTGCCAGCAGTTTACGGGACAGGGTCGGCTACACCTTC. Translated: CASSLRDRVGYTF.

This chain uses TRBV3-1 with TRBJ2-3; D possibly corresponds to TRBD2 (7 bases). The CDR3 runs 16 residues. Trimming shortened V by 0 bases and J by 2 bases, and 12 bases separated the two germline ends. Germline V gene lookup returns CDR1 LGHDT and CDR2 YNNKEL (reference sequence). The CDR3 reads CASSQDLGGPTDTQYF. The DNA for the CDR3 is TGTGCCAGCAGCCAAGATTTGGGGGGGCCCACAGATACGCAGTATTTT.

In DNA form, the CDR3 reads TGCAGCGTGCTCGACACTGAAGCTTTCTTT. It specifies CSVLDTEAFF. The genes are TRBV29-1 and TRBJ1-1; no reliable D call. V lost 6 bases and J 3 bases, leaving 5 bases between the germline ends. This CDR3 has 10 residues. Germline CDR1 reads SQVTM; CDR2 reads ANQGSEA.

This clonotype was counted between two and nine times. The V gene is TRBV12-3 or TRBV12-4, the J gene TRBJ2-3; 11 bases are shared with TRBD1. The length of the CDR3 is 16 residues. Losses at the gene ends were 6 bases for V and 6 bases for J; bases not matched to a gene: 11. The DNA of the CDR3 is TGTGCCAGCAGGGGACTCGGGACAGGGGGTTCGGATACGCAGTATTTT. Protein sequence: CASRGLGTGGSDTQYF.

This clonotype has more than one count but fewer than ten. V usage is TRBV5-5 and J usage is TRBJ2-3; D uncertain. The CDR3 is made up of 12 amino acids. CDR1 and CDR2 from the germline V gene are SGHKS and YYEKEE (reference sequence). Deletions cut 0 bases from V and 12 bases from J, with 11 bases between. CDR3 sequence: CASSLDRAGQYF. CDR3 coding DNA: TGTGCCAGCAGCTTGGACCGGGCCGGTCAGTATTTT.

The rearrangement uses TRBV7-9 and TRBJ1-2; 12 bases are shared with TRBD1. V trimming: 4 bases; J trimming: 3 bases; junction bases outside the gene matches: 9. Germline V gene data show CDR1 as SEHNR and CDR2 as FQNEAQ (reference sequence). This CDR3 has 17 amino acids. CDR3 nucleotide sequence: TGTGCCAGCAGCTATACCGGGACAGGGGGCGCGTACTATGGCTACACCTTC. It yields the protein CASSYTGTGGAYYGYTF.

The J gene is TRBJ1-2, the V gene TRBV4-1, with unresolved D. V was trimmed by 0 bases and J by 8 bases, leaving 13 bases between them. CDR1 MGHRA and CDR2 YSYEKL come from the germline V gene. CDR3 length: 14 amino acids. CDR3 DNA: TGCGCCAGCAGCCAAGATCCGGGAAGGTTCGGCTACACCTTC. Translation: CASSQDPGRFGYTF.

The chain is built from TRBV12-3 or TRBV12-4 and TRBJ2-2; 9 bases agree with TRBD1. Trimming cost V 6 bases and J 5 bases; bases outside gene matches: 7. This CDR3 is 15 amino acids long. This CDR3 is CASRSDRGQTGELFF. DNA of the CDR3: TGTGCCAGCAGATCGGACAGGGGTCAGACCGGGGAGCTGTTTTTT.

The chain has TRBV5-4 and TRBJ2-5; 9 positions match TRBD2. The germline V gene encodes CDR1 SGHNT and CDR2 YYREEE (reference sequence). The V segment lost 2 bases and the J segment 2 bases; nucleotides outside the gene matches: 10. The length of the CDR3 is 17 residues. CDR3 coding DNA: TGTGCCAGCAGCTTTCTAGGCGGGGGGGCCTGGCAAGAGACCCAGTACTTC. Amino acid sequence: CASSFLGGGAWQETQYF.

The chain recombines TRBV9 with TRBJ1-3, with D possibly being TRBD1 (6 bases). Germline CDR1 and CDR2: SGDLS and YYNGEE. Deletions cut 3 bases from V and 2 bases from J, with 12 bases between. The length of the CDR3 is 15 residues. The CDR3 nucleotides are TGTGCCAGCAGCGAACAAACAGGGACTGGAAACACCATATATTTT. Its protein product is CASSEQTGTGNTIYF.

V gene TRBV5-1 combines with J gene TRBJ2-5; 10 bases fit TRBD1. CDR3 size: 18 residues. The V gene end was trimmed by 0 bases and the J gene end by 3 bases; junction bases not matched to a gene: 11. The germline V gene has CDR1 SGHRS and CDR2 YFSETQ. The CDR3 sequence: CASSLVVGTGAEKETQYF. CDR3 nucleotide sequence: TGCGCCAGCAGCTTGGTGGTGGGGACAGGGGCCGAGAAAGAGACCCAGTACTTC. The variable domain in full, completed from reference TRBV5-1 and TRBJ2-5, reads KAGVTQTPRYLIKTRGQQVTLSCSPISGHRSVSWYQQTPGQGLQFLFEYFSETQRNKGNFPGRFSGRQFSNSRSEMNVSTLELGDSALYLCASSLVVGTGAEKETQYFGPGTRLLVL.

This clonotype came up a few times. The rearrangement links TRBV20-1 to TRBJ2-1; TRBD1 matches 12 bases. The V and J ends lost 1 base and 6 bases, in that order; junction bases with no gene match: 10. CDR3 size: 17 residues. Per germline, CDR1 DFQATT and CDR2 SNEGSKA (reference sequence). This chain's CDR3 is CSARASRRDRGLNEQFF. CDR3 DNA sequence: TGCAGTGCTAGAGCCTCCCGGAGGGACAGGGGGCTCAATGAGCAGTTCTTC.

This clonotype was detected a few times. The gene calls are TRBV5-5 and TRBJ1-2, with D possibly matching TRBD1 (5 bases). Per the germline V gene, CDR1 is SGHKS and CDR2 is YYEKEE (reference sequence). The V gene lost 6 bases and the J gene lost 2 bases, with 17 bases spanning the gap. The CDR3 totals 15 residues. This chain's CDR3 is CASTRPSGQNYGYTF. The CDR3 nucleotides read TGTGCCAGCACCAGACCCTCGGGGCAGAACTATGGCTACACCTTC.

The chain carries TRBV4-2 and TRBJ2-7; 8 bases map to TRBD2. Germline V gene sequence: CDR1 LGHNA, CDR2 YNFKEQ. The CDR3 sequence is 14 residues long. Trimming took 1 base from V and 4 from J; bases not matched to a gene: 3. CDR3 region: CASSQAGRAYEQYF. CDR3 DNA sequence: TGTGCCAGCAGCCAAGCCGGGAGGGCTTACGAGCAGTACTTC.

This clonotype was recorded a few times. The J gene is TRBJ1-4, the V gene TRBV29-1; TRBD1 aligns across 7 bases. This CDR3 region has 15 residues. The germline V gene encodes CDR1 SQVTM and CDR2 ANQGSEA. Trimming took 3 bases from V and 10 from J; bases not matched to a gene: 14. In nucleotides, the CDR3 is TGCAGCGTTGAGCTTGCGGGACAGCCACCGGGAAAACTGTTTTTT. Translating it yields CSVELAGQPPGKLFF. Filled out from reference TRBV29-1 and TRBJ1-4, the complete variable domain reads SAVISQKPSRDICQRGTSLTIQCQVDSQVTMMFWYRQQPGQSLTLIATANQGSEATYESGFVIDKFPISRPNLTFSTLTVSNMSPEDSSIYLCSVELAGQPPGKLFFGSGTQLSVL.

The J gene is TRBJ2-7, the V gene TRBV7-2; no clear D. CDR1 is SGHTA and CDR2 is FQGNSA in the germline V gene. This CDR3 comprises 13 residues. V shed 8 bases and J shed 6 bases, with 17 bases lying between them. This CDR3 reads CASSWALGIEQYF. Written as DNA, the CDR3 is TGTGCCAGCTCATGGGCCCTGGGAATCGAGCAGTACTTC.

This CDR3 is CAWSAELAGEGGTQYF. Here the CDR3 DNA reads TGTGCCTGGAGTGCCGAGCTAGCGGGAGAAGGGGGTACGCAGTATTTT. The chain is built from TRBV30 and TRBJ2-3; TRBD2 aligns across 10 bases. V was pared by 1 base and J by 8 bases, with 12 bases of the junction left unmatched. CDR3 length equals 16 residues. CDR1 and CDR2 (germline): GTSNPN, SVGIG (reference sequence).